These T cell receptor beta chains were read from a single sample in a study of identical twins. TCRdb re-called the 5' RACE reads with MiXCR, one entry per CDR3 protein. The sample comprises about 890,000 distinct CDR3 sequences, roughly an eighth of which are singletons, and roughly 1.6% rests with the top ten. Another study also made use of these data, one on yellow fever vaccine responses in identical twins.

The sequenced sample consisted of PBMCs. The source of these receptors is a woman aged 18-29 years in good health. CDR3s include the opening cysteine and the closing phenylalanine or tryptophan. D genes are given only for firm matches. Size values are once, few and many counts, or a class for expanded clones, and some rows have none.

v_call	j_call	clone_size	d_call	cdr3_nt	cdr3_aa
TRBV20-1	TRBJ1-2	few	-	TGCAGTGCTCTAAAACCAGGGAACTATGGCTACACCTTC	CSALKPGNYGYTF
TRBV6-1	TRBJ1-2	few	-	TGTGCCAGCAAGCGGGAAGGGGTTACCGATGGCTACACCTTC	CASKREGVTDGYTF
TRBV5-6	TRBJ2-1	few	TRBD1	TGTGCCAGCAGCTTAGAAACAGGGGGCATTTACAATGAGCAGTTCTTC	CASSLETGGIYNEQFF
TRBV20-1	TRBJ2-3	-	TRBD2	TGCAGTGCCCTACTAGCGGGGGGGCGAACAGATACGCAGTATTTT	CSALLAGGRTDTQYF
TRBV6-1	TRBJ2-2	few	-	TGTGCCAGCAGGGGGGGGCGGGGGTCCACCGGGGAGCTGTTTTTT	CASRGGRGSTGELFF
TRBV2	TRBJ1-1	-	-	TGTGCCAGCAGGCTCAGGGAGTACACTGAAGCTTTCTTT	CASRLREYTEAFF
TRBV4-1	TRBJ2-1	many	TRBD1	TGCGCCAGCAGACCAGGCACGGACAGGGCCTACAATGAGCAGTTCTTC	CASRPGTDRAYNEQFF
TRBV20-1	TRBJ1-1	-	-	TGCAGTGCTAGCTGGGGGAACACTGAAGCTTTCTTT	CSASWGNTEAFF
TRBV7-8	TRBJ2-7	many	-	TGTGCCAGCAGCTCGGACAGAAACTCCTACGAGCAGTACTTC	CASSSDRNSYEQYF
TRBV20-1	TRBJ2-1	few	TRBD2	TGCAGTGCTACCCCGCTACGACTAGCGGGAGACGTTGAGCAGTTCTTC	CSATPLRLAGDVEQFF
TRBV6-5	TRBJ1-2	few	-	TGTGCCAGCAGTCACCTGGGGCGAGACTATGGCTACACCTTC	CASSHLGRDYGYTF
TRBV10-3	TRBJ2-3	-	-	TGTGCCGTGAGGGGAACGAGTACAGATACGCAGTATTTT	CAVRGTSTDTQYF
TRBV7-2	TRBJ2-2	few	-	TGTGCCAGCAGCCGCGACGGGCCCCCCGGGGAGCTGTTTTTT	CASSRDGPPGELFF
TRBV14	TRBJ2-7	few	TRBD1	TGTGCCAGCAGCCAAGGACAGGGGTGGACCTACGAGCAGTACTTC	CASSQGQGWTYEQYF
TRBV24-1	TRBJ2-1	few	-	TGTGCCACCAGTGACCCCAGGGGGGAGCAGTACAATGAGCAGTTCTTC	CATSDPRGEQYNEQFF
TRBV20-1	TRBJ1-4	few	-	TGCAGTGCTAGCGGCTACGAAAAACTGTTTTTT	CSASGYEKLFF
TRBV7-8	TRBJ2-3	many	TRBD2	TGTGCCAGCAGCTTAGTTCCTAGCGGGAGGCTGAGTGCGCAGTATTTT	CASSLVPSGRLSAQYF
TRBV10-3	TRBJ1-1	-	TRBD1	TGTGCCATCAGTGAGGCCGGGACAGCTAACACTGAAGCTTTCTTT	CAISEAGTANTEAFF
TRBV19	TRBJ1-5	-	TRBD1	TGTGCCAGTAGGGGGACAGGGTCGCATCAGCCCCAGCATTTT	CASRGTGSHQPQHF
TRBV20-1	TRBJ2-3	few	TRBD2	TGCAGTGCCGGTGCTGCGGGGGGGCGTGGTGTCACAGATACGCAGTATTTT	CSAGAAGGRGVTDTQYF
TRBV7-9	TRBJ1-6	many	-	TGTGCCAGCAGCTTAGCGGCAGGCGTAGACTGGAATTCACCCCTCCACTTT	CASSLAAGVDWNSPLHF
TRBV7-9	TRBJ2-7	few	-	TGTGCCAGCAGCGTCTACTATGTAGCCACCCACTCCTACGAGCAGTACTTC	CASSVYYVATHSYEQYF
TRBV10-3	TRBJ1-5	many	-	TGTGCCATCAGTGACGGGACAAGCAATCAGCCCCAGCATTTT	CAISDGTSNQPQHF
TRBV9	TRBJ2-7	few	-	TGTGCCAGCAGCGTAGGCGAGGTGTTCTACGAGCAGTACTTC	CASSVGEVFYEQYF
TRBV6-1	TRBJ2-2	few	TRBD1	TGTGCCAGCAGTGAGACAGGGGCCCCCGGGGAGCTGTTTTTT	CASSETGAPGELFF
TRBV15	TRBJ1-5	-	TRBD1	TGTGCCACCAGCATCGGACAGGGGGCTATCAATCAGCCCCAGCATTTT	CATSIGQGAINQPQHF
TRBV28	TRBJ1-4	few	-	TGTGCCAGCAGAAAACTCAGGGGAAAACTGTTTTTT	CASRKLRGKLFF
TRBV10-1	TRBJ2-2	many	-	TGCGCCAGCAGTTTTCTCTCCGGGGAGCTGTTTTTT	CASSFLSGELFF
TRBV7-2	TRBJ2-2	few	TRBD2	TGTGCCAGCAGCTTAGCACTGGGAGGGCGAGGCACCGGGGAGCTGTTTTTT	CASSLALGGRGTGELFF
TRBV5-1	TRBJ1-5	-	-	TGCGCCAGCAGTCGATTGGGGGGCAATCAGCCCCAGCATTTT	CASSRLGGNQPQHF
TRBV20-1	TRBJ2-7	-	TRBD2	TGCAGTGCTAGTGGGGACTATGGCTACTACGAGCAGTACTTC	CSASGDYGYYEQYF
TRBV19	TRBJ2-1	-	-	TGTGCCAGTAGTATAACCCCGGGGTATGAGCAGTTCTTC	CASSITPGYEQFF
TRBV10-3	TRBJ1-1	-	-	TGTGCCACCAACCCGGGGCTCAACACTGAAGCTTTCTTT	CATNPGLNTEAFF
TRBV7-2	TRBJ2-1	few	-	TGTGCCAGCAGAGTAGACAACAATGAGCAGTTCTTC	CASRVDNNEQFF
TRBV6-1	TRBJ2-1	-	TRBD1	TGTGCCAGCAGGACGCGGACAGGGGACTCCTACAATGAGCAGTTCTTC	CASRTRTGDSYNEQFF